These T cell receptor beta chains were read from a single sample in a study of blood T cell repertoires in COVID-19. Method: immunoSEQ multiplex PCR; TCRdb's copy keeps in-frame clones and lacks some. The table records around 100,000 clones, around 84% of them present only once. Input material: peripheral blood. These receptor sequences come from a human donor in a cohort sampled during active COVID-19. Each CDR3 is given with its conserved first and last residue.

j_call,v_call,cdr3_aa
TRBJ2-1,TRBV7-8,CASSSRGTGFYNEQFF
TRBJ1-3,TRBV7-2,CASSVNSGNTIYF
TRBJ1-1,TRBV6-2/TRBV6-3,CASSYSPGQGALNTEAFF
TRBJ2-2,TRBV19,CASSALGFGELFF
TRBJ1-4,TRBV9,CASSGRGEKLFF
TRBJ1-5,TRBV19,CASSAYRVRSNQPQHF
TRBJ2-7,TRBV5-8,CASSLGGGPSYEQYF
TRBJ2-2,TRBV5-1,CASAGRQNTGELFF
TRBJ2-2,TRBV5-1,CASSLVAGGEVGELFF
TRBJ2-7,TRBV30,CAWRPTGDEQYF
TRBJ1-3,TRBV11-2,CASSRSRDTAFRNTIYF
TRBJ1-1,TRBV19,CASSGQLNTEAFF
TRBJ1-2,TRBV30,CAWSVPWQGGGYTF
TRBJ2-7,TRBV7-2,CASSLQTSGVYEQYF
TRBJ1-1,TRBV7-2,CASSSQGGTEAFF
TRBJ2-3,TRBV5-8,CASSLQGRADTQYF
TRBJ1-5,TRBV20-1,CSASYDRAERDNQPQHF
TRBJ1-5,TRBV6-6,CASSSHVGNQPQHF
TRBJ2-7,TRBV28,CASSLTQAYEQYF
TRBJ2-2,TRBV6-6,CASSWASGNTGELFF
TRBJ1-2,TRBV28,CASSFDRAGGYTF
TRBJ1-5,TRBV2,CASSEKDRAAQPQHF
TRBJ1-3,TRBV3-1/TRBV3-2,CASSQDRARHTIYF
TRBJ1-1,TRBV19,CASSMPSHTPRGTEAFF
TRBJ2-7,TRBV7-6,CASSLGGGEQYF
TRBJ2-3,TRBV27,CASGRGFQGATDTQYF